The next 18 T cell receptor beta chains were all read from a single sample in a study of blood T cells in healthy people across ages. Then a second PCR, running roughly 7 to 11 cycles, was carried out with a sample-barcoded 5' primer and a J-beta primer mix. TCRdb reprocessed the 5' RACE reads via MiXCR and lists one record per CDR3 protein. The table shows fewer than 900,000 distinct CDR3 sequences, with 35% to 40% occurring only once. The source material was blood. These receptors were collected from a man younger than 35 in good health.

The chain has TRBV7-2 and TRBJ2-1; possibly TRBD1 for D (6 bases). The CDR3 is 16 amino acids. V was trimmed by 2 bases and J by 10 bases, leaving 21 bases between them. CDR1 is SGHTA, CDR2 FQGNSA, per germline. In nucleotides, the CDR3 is TGTGCCAGCAGCTTAACCCCACAGGGAATCGGTTACGAGCAGTTCTTC. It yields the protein CASSLTPQGIGYEQFF.

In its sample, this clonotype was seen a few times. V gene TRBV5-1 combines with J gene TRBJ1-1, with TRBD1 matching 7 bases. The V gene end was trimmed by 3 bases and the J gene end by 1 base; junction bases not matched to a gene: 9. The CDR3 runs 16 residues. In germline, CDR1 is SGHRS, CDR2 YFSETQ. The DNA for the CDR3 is TGCGCCAGCAGCTCGATACCGGGACAGACGAACACTGAAGCTTTCTTT. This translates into CASSSIPGQTNTEAFF.

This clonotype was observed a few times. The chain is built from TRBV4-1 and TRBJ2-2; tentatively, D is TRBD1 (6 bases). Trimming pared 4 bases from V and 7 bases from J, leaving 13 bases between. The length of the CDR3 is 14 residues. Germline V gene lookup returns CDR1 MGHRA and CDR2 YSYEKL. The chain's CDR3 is CASSLTGLGGELFF. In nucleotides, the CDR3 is TGCGCCAGCAGCCTTACAGGGTTGGGCGGGGAGCTGTTTTTT.

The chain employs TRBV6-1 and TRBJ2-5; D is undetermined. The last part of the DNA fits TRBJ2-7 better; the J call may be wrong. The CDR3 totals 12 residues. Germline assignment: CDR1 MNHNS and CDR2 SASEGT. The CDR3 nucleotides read TGTGCCAGCAGTGAAGCGCTAAGCGAGCAGTACTTC. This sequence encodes CASSEALSEQYF.

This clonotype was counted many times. In DNA, the CDR3 is TGTGCCAGCAGCTCCGGAGGGAGGACTAATGAAAAACTGTTTTTT. It specifies CASSSGGRTNEKLFF. V and J are TRBV7-2 and TRBJ1-4; D unresolved. The CDR3 runs 15 residues. Germline loops: CDR1 SGHTA, CDR2 FQGNSA. The ends were cut back, 4 bases at V and 2 bases at J, with 11 bases in the middle.

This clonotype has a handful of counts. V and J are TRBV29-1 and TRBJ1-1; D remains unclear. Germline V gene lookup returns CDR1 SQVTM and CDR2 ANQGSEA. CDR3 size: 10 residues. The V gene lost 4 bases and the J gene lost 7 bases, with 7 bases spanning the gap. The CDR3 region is CSVGRDEAFF. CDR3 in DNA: TGCAGCGTTGGCCGAGATGAAGCTTTCTTT.

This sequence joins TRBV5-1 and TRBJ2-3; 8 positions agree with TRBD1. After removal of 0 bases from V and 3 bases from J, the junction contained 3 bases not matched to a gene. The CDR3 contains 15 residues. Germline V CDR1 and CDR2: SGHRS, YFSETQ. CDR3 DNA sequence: TGCGCCAGCAGCTTGGGACAGGGGATGACAGATACGCAGTATTTT. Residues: CASSLGQGMTDTQYF. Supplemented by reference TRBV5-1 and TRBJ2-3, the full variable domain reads KAGVTQTPRYLIKTRGQQVTLSCSPISGHRSVSWYQQTPGQGLQFLFEYFSETQRNKGNFPGRFSGRQFSNSRSEMNVSTLELGDSALYLCASSLGQGMTDTQYFGPGTRLTVL.

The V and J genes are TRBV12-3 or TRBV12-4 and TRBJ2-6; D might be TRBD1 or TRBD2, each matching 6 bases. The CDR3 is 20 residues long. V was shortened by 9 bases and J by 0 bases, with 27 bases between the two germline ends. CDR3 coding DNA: TGTGCCAGTACCTTACTCGCGAGTCGGGGGCTACTCTCTGGGGCCAACGTCCTGACTTTC. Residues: CASTLLASRGLLSGANVLTF.

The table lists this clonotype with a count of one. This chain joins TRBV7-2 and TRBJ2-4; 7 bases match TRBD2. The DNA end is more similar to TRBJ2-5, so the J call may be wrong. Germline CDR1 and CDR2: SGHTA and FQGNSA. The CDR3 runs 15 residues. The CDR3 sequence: CASSRGVVLQETQYF. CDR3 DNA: TGTGCCAGCAGCCGGGGGGTGGTCCTACAAGAGACCCAGTACTTC.

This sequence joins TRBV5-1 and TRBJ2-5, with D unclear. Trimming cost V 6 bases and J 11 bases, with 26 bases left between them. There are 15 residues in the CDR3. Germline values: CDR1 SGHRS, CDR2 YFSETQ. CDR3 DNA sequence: TGCGCCAGCAACCAGGACGTGTCCGCGAAAAATGAGCAGTACTTC. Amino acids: CASNQDVSAKNEQYF. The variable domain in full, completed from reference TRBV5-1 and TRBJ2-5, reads KAGVTQTPRYLIKTRGQQVTLSCSPISGHRSVSWYQQTPGQGLQFLFEYFSETQRNKGNFPGRFSGRQFSNSRSEMNVSTLELGDSALYLCASNQDVSAKNEQYFGPGTRLLVL.

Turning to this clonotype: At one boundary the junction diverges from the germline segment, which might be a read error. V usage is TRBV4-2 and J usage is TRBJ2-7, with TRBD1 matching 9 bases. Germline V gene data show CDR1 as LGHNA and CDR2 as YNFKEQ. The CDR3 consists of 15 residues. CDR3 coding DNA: TGTACCAGCAGCCAATTGGACAGGGGTTCCTACGAGCAGTACTTC. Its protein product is CTSSQLDRGSYEQYF.

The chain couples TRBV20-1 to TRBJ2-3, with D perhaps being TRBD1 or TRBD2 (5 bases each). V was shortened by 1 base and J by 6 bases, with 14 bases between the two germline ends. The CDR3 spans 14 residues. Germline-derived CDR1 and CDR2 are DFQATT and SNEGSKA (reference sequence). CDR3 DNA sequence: TGCAGTGCTAGAGGGAGAGGGGCCCGGGATACGCAGTATTTT. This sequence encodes CSARGRGARDTQYF.

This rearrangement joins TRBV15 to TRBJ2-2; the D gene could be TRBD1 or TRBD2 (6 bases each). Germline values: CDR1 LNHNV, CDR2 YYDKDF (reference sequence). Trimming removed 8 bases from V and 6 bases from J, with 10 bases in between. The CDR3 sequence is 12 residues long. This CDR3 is CATEGGSGELFF. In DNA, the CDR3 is TGTGCCACCGAGGGGGGTTCCGGGGAGCTGTTTTTT.

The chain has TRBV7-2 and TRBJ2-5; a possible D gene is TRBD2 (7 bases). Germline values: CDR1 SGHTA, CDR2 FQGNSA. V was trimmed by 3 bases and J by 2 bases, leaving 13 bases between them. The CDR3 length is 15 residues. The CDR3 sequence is CASSFWTRGQETQYF. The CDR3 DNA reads TGTGCCAGCAGCTTCTGGACTAGGGGGCAAGAGACCCAGTACTTC.

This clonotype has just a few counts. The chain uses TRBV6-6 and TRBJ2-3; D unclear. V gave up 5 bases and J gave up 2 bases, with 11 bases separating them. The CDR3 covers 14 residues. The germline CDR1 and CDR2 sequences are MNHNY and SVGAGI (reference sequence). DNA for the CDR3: TGTGCCAGCAGTGGACCGCTGACCACAGATACGCAGTATTTT. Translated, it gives CASSGPLTTDTQYF.

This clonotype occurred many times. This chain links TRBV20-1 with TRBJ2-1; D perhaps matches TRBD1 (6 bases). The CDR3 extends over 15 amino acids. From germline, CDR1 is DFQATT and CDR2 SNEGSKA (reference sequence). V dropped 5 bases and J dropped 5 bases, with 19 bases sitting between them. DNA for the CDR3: TGCAGTGCTCAAGCGCCTACAGGGCTCAACAATGAGCAGTTCTTC. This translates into CSAQAPTGLNNEQFF.

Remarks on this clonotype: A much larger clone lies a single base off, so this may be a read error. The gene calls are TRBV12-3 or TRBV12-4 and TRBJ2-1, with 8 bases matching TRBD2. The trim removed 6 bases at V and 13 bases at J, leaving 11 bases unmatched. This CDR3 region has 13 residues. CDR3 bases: TGTGCCAGCAGGGGACTAGAGACAGAGACCCAGTTCTTC. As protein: CASRGLETETQFF.

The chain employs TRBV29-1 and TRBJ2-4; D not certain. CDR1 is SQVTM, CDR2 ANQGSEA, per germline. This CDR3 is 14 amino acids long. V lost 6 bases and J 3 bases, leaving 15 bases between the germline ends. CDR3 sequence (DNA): TGCAGCGTCGGCAGAGTGGGATACAAAAACATTCAGTACTTC. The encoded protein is CSVGRVGYKNIQYF. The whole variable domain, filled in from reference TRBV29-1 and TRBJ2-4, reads SAVISQKPSRDICQRGTSLTIQCQVDSQVTMMFWYRQQPGQSLTLIATANQGSEATYESGFVIDKFPISRPNLTFSTLTVSNMSPEDSSIYLCSVGRVGYKNIQYFGAGTRLSVL.